This TCR beta chain was recorded in a study of shared clonotypes between healthy human individuals. General study results and limits: Sequencing of the sorted subsets was shown by rarefaction to be incomplete despite large depth.

The V gene lost 4 bases and the J gene lost 6 bases, with 11 bases spanning the gap. The CDR3 is 12 amino acids. Looked up from germline, CDR1 is SGHNT and CDR2 is YYREEE (reference sequence). On sorted subsets, replicate PCRs used 200 to 250 ng DNA, or 27,000 or so T cell genomes. Measured with immunoSEQ multiplex PCR; TCRdb has only the in-frame clones, and not every one. Here the sample spans under 2,000,000 clones, around 96% being singletons. CD45RO negativity and positive selection for CCR7 defined naive CD8 cells, a population that excluded terminally differentiated effector memory CD45RA+ cells. Points on this clone: What it binds is unknown.

This TCR came from a young man in good health. What was sequenced was naive CD8+ T cells sorted from blood. The chain links TRBV5-4 to TRBJ2-7; weak D call: TRBD1 (6 bases). The CDR3 here is CASSLRTAEQYF. As DNA, the CDR3 is TGTGCCAGCAGCCTTAGGACAGCCGAGCAGTACTTC.